A selection of T cell receptor beta chains follows, all from one sample in a study of cytomegalovirus exposure and HLA in healthy donors. Here immunoSEQ multiplex PCR was the method, and the copy in TCRdb shows in-frame clones only, minus some. The sample lists 90,000 to 100,000 clones, around 76% occurring once. The sample was PBMCs. The source is a man in his forties in good health and CMV-seropositive. The CDR3 runs from the conserved cysteine through the conserved F or W.

j_call v_call cdr3_aa
TRBJ2-1 TRBV4-1 CASSQGSAGAYNEQFF
TRBJ1-6 TRBV7-9 CASSRTGESSPLHF
TRBJ2-5 TRBV2 CASRFTGQETQYF
TRBJ1-2 TRBV16 CASSQFRQDGYTF
TRBJ2-7 TRBV9 CASSVGDSTYEQYF
TRBJ2-7 TRBV7-2 CASSGNRGIRAYEQYF
TRBJ2-1 TRBV5-1 CASSLGQGAFNEQFF
TRBJ1-2 TRBV5-5 CASTLGLNYGYTF
TRBJ2-1 TRBV19 CASSSGTSGYNEQFF
TRBJ1-2 TRBV20-1 CSASLVRGYTF
TRBJ2-6 TRBV6-5 CASSSISGANVLTF
TRBJ1-5 TRBV10-3 CAISEDRGYQPQHF
TRBJ1-5 TRBV4-2 CASSQDNQGWQPQHF
TRBJ2-3 TRBV6-1 CASSERRYTDTQYF
TRBJ2-1 TRBV11-3 CASSPGDLRGNEQFF
TRBJ2-1 TRBV18 CASSPTRGGRHEQFF
TRBJ2-1 TRBV11-3 CASSLDSGSVNEQFF
TRBJ1-1 TRBV29-1 CSPRTVNTEAFF
TRBJ2-6 TRBV4-3 CASSQEGGGANVLTF
TRBJ2-1 TRBV5-4 CASSLVRGGINEQFF
TRBJ2-3 TRBV4-3 CASSPRTSGRIVADTQYF
TRBJ1-6 TRBV5-1 CASSLLLRDRDSLSPLHF
TRBJ2-2 TRBV7-7 CASSLGTGETGELFF
TRBJ2-7 TRBV20-1 CSATVDYEQYF
TRBJ1-5 TRBV15 CATSRDIGQQHF
TRBJ2-5 TRBV5-5 CASSSLPGQGETQYF
TRBJ2-1 TRBV5-4 CASSVDFEQFF
TRBJ2-1 TRBV15 CATSSGRVAEQFF
TRBJ2-7 TRBV28 CASGDRTYEQYF
TRBJ2-2 TRBV2 CASSGTSGERDTGELFF
TRBJ2-1 TRBV15 CATSSWGLPYNEQFF
TRBJ1-2 TRBV18 CASSWTGEDYTF
NA TRBV7-8 CASSSGQFLPYEQYF
TRBJ1-6 TRBV10-3 CAISGQLNSPLHF
TRBJ2-7 TRBV2 CASMKGHVTYEQYF
TRBJ2-7 TRBV18 CASSPRQGVANEQYF
TRBJ1-2 TRBV4-3 CASSQDGGGRNYGYTF
TRBJ1-3 TRBV6-6 CASRLPGASGNTIYF
TRBJ2-5 TRBV5-4 CASSLAGGPEQTQYF
TRBJ2-5 TRBV11-3 CASSRTSGETQYF
TRBJ2-1 TRBV18 CASSPVSQSRQFF
TRBJ2-7 TRBV28 CASTPLAGGPHEQYF
TRBJ2-3 TRBV6-6 CASSGGLAGTQYF
TRBJ2-7 TRBV7-6 CASSLTTGHYEQYF
TRBJ2-2 TRBV2 CASRRAPGGPGSMAGELFF
TRBJ1-4 TRBV6-1 CASSQQGVLEKLFF
TRBJ2-7 TRBV9 CASGRGSGAPYEQYF
TRBJ2-4 TRBV5-4 CASSPQGGGAGAKNIQYF
TRBJ1-2 TRBV28 CASSTTTGNNYGYTF
TRBJ1-2 TRBV27 CASSLQDRRGYTF